Listed below are T cell receptor beta chains from one sample, sequenced in a study of T cell repertoires in cytomegalovirus infection. What these receptors recognize is not known. Using its own MiXCR run on the reads, TCRdb lists one record per CDR3 protein. The table includes approximately 910,000 distinct CDR3 sequences, under 40% detected once. The input for sequencing was cultured CD8+ T cells from PBMCs, taken from culture after CMV antigen stimulation. These receptors came from a human donor in good health (CMV status not recorded). Some clones in this sample may be carry-over from other donors' samples. The CDR3 runs from the conserved cysteine through the conserved F or W. A D gene is named only where the DNA matches it firmly. Size tells how often a clone was seen (once, few, many) or the class of an expanded clone, and some rows leave it out.

>many|TRBD1|TRBV4-1|TRBJ2-5
CASRPEQGAGETQYF
TGCGCCAGCAGACCTGAACAGGGGGCCGGGGAGACCCAGTACTTC
>NA|TRBD2|TRBV5-1|TRBJ2-1
CASSLQGTSGLKLNEQFF
TGCGCCAGCAGCTTGCAAGGGACTAGCGGCCTGAAGTTAAATGAGCAGTTCTTC
>few|NA|TRBV14|TRBJ2-3
CASSHFGISTDTQYF
TGTGCCAGCAGCCATTTCGGAATCAGCACAGATACGCAGTATTTT
>NA|TRBD1|TRBV7-4|TRBJ2-1
CASPGGRGLLRDNEQFF
TGTGCCAGCCCAGGTGGCAGGGGGCTATTACGTGACAATGAGCAGTTCTTC
>NA|NA|TRBV7-6|TRBJ1-5
CASSLTAANQPQHF
TGTGCCAGCAGCTTGACAGCAGCCAATCAGCCCCAGCATTTT
>NA|NA|TRBV12-3/TRBV12-4|TRBJ1-5
CATQLGAQPQHF
TGTGCCACGCAGCTAGGGGCTCAGCCCCAGCATTTT
>few|NA|TRBV12-5|TRBJ1-5
CASGQLGVTGQPQHF
TGTGCTAGTGGTCAACTAGGGGTCACCGGTCAGCCCCAGCATTTT
>few|NA|TRBV2|TRBJ2-3
CASSAPKPGQSSTDTQYF
TGTGCCAGCAGTGCTCCCAAACCTGGACAGTCGAGCACAGATACGCAGTATTTT
>NA|TRBD1|TRBV20-1|TRBJ2-7
CSARDRQGAYEQYF
TGCAGTGCTAGAGATCGGCAGGGGGCCTACGAGCAGTACTTC
>NA|NA|TRBV9|TRBJ2-2
CASSVAWVPTGELFF
TGTGCCAGCAGCGTAGCATGGGTCCCCACCGGGGAGCTGTTTTTT
>NA|NA|TRBV6-5|TRBJ1-2
CASSYEGLGYTF
TGTGCCAGCAGTTACGAGGGACTGGGCTACACCTTC
>few|NA|TRBV24-1|TRBJ2-1
CATSDPQGGKDEQFF
TGTGCCACCAGTGACCCCCAGGGGGGGAAGGATGAGCAGTTCTTC
>NA|NA|TRBV5-6|TRBJ1-1
CASRHAGTEAFF
TGTGCCAGCAGGCACGCGGGGACTGAAGCTTTCTTT
>few|NA|TRBV6-6|TRBJ1-4
CASSYSQEKLFF
TGTGCCAGCAGTTACTCCCAGGAAAAACTGTTTTTT
>NA|TRBD1|TRBV12-3/TRBV12-4|TRBJ1-1
CASTDRQGTEAFF
TGTGCCAGCACCGATCGACAGGGGACTGAAGCTTTCTTT
>NA|NA|TRBV24-1|TRBJ1-4
CATSDRPGAGEEKLFF
TGTGCCACCAGTGACCGACCGGGGGCCGGTGAGGAAAAACTGTTTTTT
>NA|TRBD1|TRBV29-1|TRBJ1-2
CSVAPRIATGLYGYTF
TGCAGCGTTGCACCGAGGATAGCGACAGGGCTGTATGGCTACACCTTC
>few|NA|TRBV11-3|TRBJ2-5
CASSPTGTGEEETQYF
TGTGCCAGCAGCCCGACCGGAACAGGGGAGGAAGAGACCCAGTACTTC
>few|NA|TRBV6-2/TRBV6-3|TRBJ1-2
CASSYSDWASGYTF
TGTGCCAGCAGTTACTCCGACTGGGCGAGTGGCTACACCTTC
>NA|TRBD2|TRBV4-3|TRBJ2-1
CASSQDRRGVYNEQFF
TGCGCCAGCAGCCAAGATCGGCGGGGGGTATACAATGAGCAGTTCTTC
>NA|NA|TRBV7-2|TRBJ1-1
CTSSLDRKSGTTEAFF
TGTACCAGCAGCTTAGATCGGAAATCCGGGACCACTGAAGCTTTCTTT
>many|NA|TRBV7-8|TRBJ1-5
CASTERGPPQHF
TGTGCCAGCACAGAACGGGGTCCGCCCCAGCATTTT
>few|TRBD1|TRBV7-8|TRBJ1-1
CASSFPGGANTEAFF
TGTGCCAGCAGCTTTCCAGGGGGCGCGAACACTGAAGCTTTCTTT
>NA|NA|TRBV2|TRBJ2-5
CASSDGGEETQYF
TGTGCCAGCAGTGATGGAGGGGAAGAGACCCAGTACTTC
>NA|NA|TRBV14|TRBJ2-2
CASSQEPGGINELFF
TGTGCCAGCAGCCAAGAACCCGGAGGAATTAATGAGCTGTTTTTT
>NA|TRBD2|TRBV7-2|TRBJ2-3
CASSLVGGGTRDTQYF
TGTGCCAGCAGCTTAGTCGGGGGAGGGACTCGGGATACGCAGTATTTT
>many|NA|TRBV6-1|TRBJ2-6
CASILRDISGANVLTF
TGTGCCAGCATTTTGAGGGACATCTCTGGGGCCAACGTCCTGACTTTC
>NA|TRBD1|TRBV10-3|TRBJ2-1
CAISVVTGNEQFF
TGTGCCATCAGTGTCGTGACAGGGAATGAGCAGTTCTTC
>many|TRBD2|TRBV7-6|TRBJ2-1
CASSLVPSGGYNEQFF
TGTGCCAGCAGCTTAGTACCTAGCGGGGGATACAATGAGCAGTTCTTC
>once|TRBD1|TRBV28|TRBJ1-2
CASRGGTEYGYTF
TGTGCCAGCAGGGGCGGGACAGAATACGGCTACACCTTC
>NA|TRBD2|TRBV7-9|TRBJ2-1
CASSSGTSGVVGSYNEQFF
TGTGCCAGCAGCTCCGGGACTAGCGGGGTGGTAGGCTCCTACAATGAGCAGTTCTTC